A selection of T cell receptor beta chains follows, all from one sample in a study of cytomegalovirus exposure and HLA in healthy donors. Clones were read by immunoSEQ multiplex PCR, and TCRdb kept only the in-frame ones, dropping some. The sample carries roughly 140,000 clones, approximately 9% recorded once. Material for sequencing was PBMCs. The receptor set was obtained from a male donor in good health and CMV-seronegative. Both conserved end residues are part of each CDR3. A D gene is named only where the DNA matches it firmly. Size values are once, few and many counts, or a class for expanded clones, and some rows have none.

J: TRBJ1-2; V: TRBV27; size: -; length: 14; D: -; CDR3: CASSFRGGWSGYTF; DNA: TGTGCCAGCAGTTTTAGGGGAGGTTGGTCTGGCTACACCTTC
J: TRBJ2-7; V: TRBV28; size: few; length: 19; D: -; CDR3: CASSLKSGGTTRRSYEQYF; DNA: TGTGCCAGCAGTTTAAAGTCCGGGGGAACGACACGGAGATCCTACGAGCAGTACTTC
J: TRBJ2-5; V: TRBV4-3; size: few; length: 17; D: -; CDR3: CASSQGRAYSTLETQYF; DNA: TGCGCCAGCAGCCAAGGCCGTGCCTATTCCACCCTGGAGACCCAGTACTTC
J: TRBJ2-7; V: TRBV7-2; size: few; length: 16; D: -; CDR3: CASSLAYMPDTHEQYF; DNA: TGTGCCAGCAGCTTGGCGTACATGCCGGACACCCACGAGCAGTACTTC
J: TRBJ2-1; V: TRBV7-2; size: -; length: 15; D: -; CDR3: CASSLEGGGGSEQFF; DNA: TGTGCCAGCAGCTTAGAAGGCGGGGGCGGGAGTGAGCAGTTCTTC
J: TRBJ1-3; V: TRBV19; size: -; length: 13; D: -; CDR3: CASRTESGNTIYF; DNA: TGTGCCAGTAGAACAGAGTCTGGAAACACCATATATTTT
J: TRBJ2-1; V: TRBV11-2; size: -; length: 19; D: -; CDR3: CASSLDWSRAGGTYNEQFF; DNA: TGTGCCAGCAGCTTAGATTGGAGTAGGGCAGGGGGGACCTACAATGAGCAGTTCTTC
J: TRBJ1-2; V: TRBV27; size: few; length: 14; D: TRBD1; CDR3: CASSLTGGNYGYTF; DNA: TGTGCCAGCAGTTTAACAGGGGGCAACTATGGCTACACCTTC
J: TRBJ2-7; V: TRBV28; size: few; length: 14; D: -; CDR3: CASSFHRDSREQYF; DNA: TGTGCCAGCAGTTTCCACCGGGATTCGAGGGAGCAGTACTTC
J: TRBJ1-2; V: TRBV7-2; size: -; length: 15; D: -; CDR3: CASSSGRGGALGYTF; DNA: TGTGCCAGCAGCTCTGGCCGGGGGGGGGCCCTTGGCTACACCTTC
J: TRBJ1-5; V: TRBV6-4; size: -; length: 16; D: TRBD1; CDR3: CASRRDRALGNQPQHF; DNA: TGTGCCAGCAGACGGGACAGGGCGTTAGGCAATCAGCCCCAGCATTTT
J: TRBJ1-1; V: TRBV6-5; size: few; length: 16; D: -; CDR3: CASSYWVGEGVVEAFF; DNA: TGTGCCAGCAGTTACTGGGTAGGGGAGGGGGTAGTTGAAGCTTTCTTT
J: TRBJ2-3; V: TRBV15; size: -; length: 17; D: TRBD2; CDR3: CATSEGLAGWLPDTQYF; DNA: TGTGCCACCAGCGAGGGACTAGCGGGGTGGCTTCCAGATACGCAGTATTTT
J: TRBJ1-2; V: TRBV5-8; size: few; length: 15; D: TRBD1; CDR3: CASSGGQGKGRGYTF; DNA: TGTGCCAGCAGCGGTGGACAGGGAAAAGGACGTGGCTACACCTTC
J: TRBJ1-1; V: TRBV7-3; size: -; length: 15; D: -; CDR3: CASSPNQGWNTEAFF; DNA: TGTGCCAGCAGTCCTAACCAGGGGTGGAACACTGAAGCTTTCTTT
J: TRBJ1-1; V: TRBV4-2; size: -; length: 16; D: -; CDR3: CASSQARGTGNIEAFF; DNA: TGTGCCAGCAGCCAAGCGAGGGGGACGGGGAACATTGAAGCTTTCTTT
J: TRBJ2-5; V: TRBV10-1; size: -; length: 16; D: -; CDR3: CASRGPDRNGRETQYF; DNA: TGCGCCAGCAGGGGCCCTGACAGAAATGGAAGAGAGACCCAGTACTTC
J: TRBJ1-1; V: TRBV29-1; size: -; length: 11; D: -; CDR3: CSVGRVYEAFF; DNA: TGCAGCGTTGGGAGGGTTTATGAAGCTTTCTTT
J: TRBJ1-5; V: TRBV30; size: few; length: 16; D: TRBD1; CDR3: CAWSPKTGQGRQPQHF; DNA: TGTGCCTGGAGCCCGAAGACAGGGCAGGGGAGACAGCCCCAGCATTTT
J: TRBJ2-7; V: TRBV28; size: -; length: 16; D: TRBD2; CDR3: CASSPGGLAGAYEQYF; DNA: TGTGCCAGCAGTCCCGGGGGGCTAGCGGGAGCCTACGAGCAGTACTTC
J: TRBJ1-2; V: TRBV19; size: -; length: 15; D: -; CDR3: CASGGGGAAWWGYTF; DNA: TGTGCCAGTGGGGGAGGAGGAGCAGCTTGGTGGGGCTACACCTTC
J: TRBJ1-1; V: TRBV5-1; size: -; length: 15; D: TRBD1; CDR3: CASSSTGTASTEAFF; DNA: TGCGCCAGCAGCTCCACCGGGACAGCGAGCACTGAAGCTTTCTTT
J: TRBJ2-7; V: TRBV27; size: few; length: 14; D: TRBD1; CDR3: CASSLSTGGYEQYF; DNA: TGTGCCAGCAGTTTATCGACAGGGGGCTACGAGCAGTACTTC
J: TRBJ2-1; V: TRBV4-2; size: -; length: 20; D: TRBD2; CDR3: CASSQEGRAGGVGSRNEQFF; DNA: TGTGCCAGCAGCCAAGAAGGTCGGGCGGGGGGAGTGGGGTCCCGCAATGAGCAGTTCTTC
J: TRBJ1-1; V: TRBV27; size: few; length: 13; D: -; CDR3: CASSFRGITEAFF; DNA: TGTGCCAGCAGTTTTAGGGGGATCACTGAAGCTTTCTTT
J: TRBJ2-1; V: TRBV7-9; size: -; length: 18; D: TRBD2; CDR3: CASSPTWAAGGSYNEQFF; DNA: TGTGCCAGCAGCCCGACCTGGGCAGCGGGGGGTTCCTACAATGAGCAGTTCTTC
J: TRBJ1-1; V: TRBV2; size: -; length: 15; D: TRBD1; CDR3: CASRTDLTGDTEAFF; DNA: TGTGCCAGCAGAACCGACCTCACAGGGGACACTGAAGCTTTCTTT
J: TRBJ1-2; V: TRBV11-1; size: -; length: 12; D: TRBD1; CDR3: CASSSRGLGYTF; DNA: TGTGCCAGCAGCTCCAGGGGGCTCGGCTACACCTTC
J: TRBJ2-3; V: TRBV7-6; size: -; length: 15; D: -; CDR3: CASSLVGHSTDTQYF; DNA: TGTGCCAGCAGCTTAGTGGGGCATAGCACAGATACGCAGTATTTT
J: TRBJ2-7; V: TRBV27; size: -; length: 16; D: TRBD2; CDR3: CASSLAPSGSSYEQYF; DNA: TGTGCCAGCAGTTTAGCCCCTAGCGGGAGCTCCTACGAGCAGTACTTC
J: TRBJ1-5; V: TRBV4-3; size: few; length: 17; D: TRBD1; CDR3: CASSQDSGRGRNQPQHF; DNA: TGCGCCAGCAGCCAAGATTCGGGCAGGGGGCGAAATCAGCCCCAGCATTTT
J: TRBJ2-1; V: TRBV6-1; size: -; length: 16; D: TRBD2; CDR3: CASSEAAGASYNEQFF; DNA: TGTGCCAGCAGTGAAGCGGCGGGAGCATCCTACAATGAGCAGTTCTTC
J: TRBJ2-5; V: TRBV5-1; size: few; length: 15; D: -; CDR3: CASSVGGSSGETQYF; DNA: TGCGCCAGCAGCGTAGGAGGGTCCTCGGGGGAGACCCAGTACTTC
J: TRBJ2-1; V: TRBV7-2; size: -; length: 12; D: TRBD1; CDR3: CASSTWDRVSFF; DNA: TGTGCCAGCAGCACATGGGACAGGGTCTCGTTCTTC
J: TRBJ2-1; V: TRBV4-3; size: -; length: 15; D: -; CDR3: CASSQDKISYNEQFF; DNA: TGCGCCAGCAGCCAAGACAAAATCTCCTACAATGAGCAGTTCTTC
J: TRBJ1-6; V: TRBV28; size: few; length: 15; D: TRBD1; CDR3: CASKRQGADNSPLHF; DNA: TGTGCCAGCAAGAGACAGGGGGCAGATAATTCACCCCTCCACTTT
J: TRBJ2-1; V: TRBV10-3; size: few; length: 16; D: TRBD2; CDR3: CAISETSGHSYNEQFF; DNA: TGTGCCATCAGTGAAACTAGCGGGCACTCCTACAATGAGCAGTTCTTC
J: TRBJ1-1; V: TRBV5-6; size: few; length: 18; D: TRBD1; CDR3: CASSLVQGAAVLYTEAFF; DNA: TGTGCCAGCAGCTTGGTTCAGGGGGCGGCGGTCTTGTACACTGAAGCTTTCTTT
J: TRBJ2-2; V: TRBV7-2; size: -; length: 17; D: TRBD2; CDR3: CASSPLPGGTNTGELFF; DNA: TGTGCCAGCAGCCCTCTCCCCGGGGGGACGAACACCGGGGAGCTGTTTTTT
J: TRBJ1-5; V: TRBV7-2; size: -; length: 18; D: -; CDR3: CASSFEGGRRFGNQPQHF; DNA: TGTGCCAGCAGCTTTGAGGGGGGGAGGAGATTCGGCAATCAGCCCCAGCATTTT
J: TRBJ2-5; V: TRBV28; size: -; length: 13; D: -; CDR3: CASSWTIQETQYF; DNA: TGTGCCAGCAGTTGGACAATCCAAGAGACCCAGTACTTC
J: TRBJ2-7; V: TRBV4-2; size: -; length: 16; D: -; CDR3: CASSQEEFAGPYEQYF; DNA: TGTGCCAGCAGCCAAGAAGAGTTTGCCGGTCCCTACGAGCAGTACTTC
J: TRBJ1-2; V: TRBV9; size: -; length: 14; D: -; CDR3: CASSVADSHYGYTF; DNA: TGTGCCAGCAGCGTAGCGGACAGCCACTATGGCTACACCTTC
J: TRBJ2-5; V: TRBV6-1; size: -; length: 14; D: -; CDR3: CASSEWGGGETQYF; DNA: TGTGCCAGCAGTGAATGGGGAGGGGGAGAGACCCAGTACTTC
J: TRBJ2-7; V: TRBV5-6; size: -; length: 14; D: -; CDR3: CASSLGDNWDEQYF; DNA: TGTGCCAGCAGCTTGGGGGACAATTGGGACGAGCAGTACTTC
J: TRBJ1-6; V: TRBV7-3; size: -; length: 14; D: -; CDR3: CASSSDTDNSPLHF; DNA: TGTGCCAGCAGCTCCGACACTGATAATTCACCCCTCCACTTT
J: TRBJ2-7; V: TRBV5-1; size: -; length: 15; D: TRBD1; CDR3: CASSETGGRSYEQYF; DNA: TGCGCCAGCAGCGAAACAGGGGGCCGCTCCTACGAGCAGTACTTC
J: TRBJ2-5; V: TRBV2; size: -; length: 11; D: -; CDR3: CASSGQETQYF; DNA: TGTGCCAGCAGTGGTCAGGAGACCCAGTACTTC
J: TRBJ1-5; V: TRBV16; size: -; length: 16; D: -; CDR3: CASSQSPDSWNQPQHF; DNA: TGTGCCAGCAGCCAATCGCCGGACAGCTGGAATCAGCCCCAGCATTTT
J: TRBJ2-1; V: TRBV19; size: few; length: 17; D: TRBD2; CDR3: CASSIDLLAGGLIEQFF; DNA: TGTGCCAGTAGTATAGATCTTTTAGCGGGAGGGCTAATTGAGCAGTTCTTC
J: TRBJ1-1; V: TRBV5-1; size: -; length: 15; D: TRBD1; CDR3: CASKEQGEVRTEAFF; DNA: TGCGCCAGCAAAGAACAGGGGGAAGTAAGGACTGAAGCTTTCTTT
J: TRBJ1-1; V: TRBV14; size: -; length: 13; D: -; CDR3: CATSWQMNTEAFF; DNA: TGTGCCACCTCGTGGCAGATGAACACTGAAGCTTTCTTT